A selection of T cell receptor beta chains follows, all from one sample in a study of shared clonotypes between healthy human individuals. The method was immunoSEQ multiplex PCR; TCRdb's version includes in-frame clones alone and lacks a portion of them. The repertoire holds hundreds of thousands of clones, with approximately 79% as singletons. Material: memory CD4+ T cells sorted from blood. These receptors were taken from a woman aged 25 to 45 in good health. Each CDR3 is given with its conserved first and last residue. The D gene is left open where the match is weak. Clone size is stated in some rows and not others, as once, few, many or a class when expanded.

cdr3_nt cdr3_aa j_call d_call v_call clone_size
TGTGCCAGTACCCAGGACAGGGTCTATGGCTACACCTTC CASTQDRVYGYTF TRBJ1-2 TRBD1 TRBV6-6 NA
TGTGCCAGCAGCCTCAGCGCCATGACAACAGGTGAGCAGTTCTTC CASSLSAMTTGEQFF TRBJ2-1 NA TRBV7-2 NA
TGTGCCGGTGCGGACTCGCGGGCGCAGTACTTC CAGADSRAQYF TRBJ2-7 NA TRBV10-3 NA
TGTGCCAGCAGAGGCGCGGGGTATGAGACCCAGTACTTC CASRGAGYETQYF TRBJ2-5 NA TRBV6-1 NA
TGTGCCAGCAGGCTACTACCAAACAATGAGCAGTTCTTC CASRLLPNNEQFF TRBJ2-1 NA TRBV6-5 once
TGTGCCAGCAGCTTCTACCCCAACCCGGAGCAGTACTTC CASSFYPNPEQYF TRBJ2-7 NA TRBV5-4 few
TGTGCCAGTAGTATACTAGCGGAGCCGGCGGGGGAGCAGTACTTC CASSILAEPAGEQYF TRBJ2-7 TRBD2 TRBV19 NA
TGTGCCAGCAGCCAAAGGACAGGGTGGCTCGTCTCTGGGGCCAACGTCCTGACTTTC CASSQRTGWLVSGANVLTF TRBJ2-6 TRBD1 TRBV4-2 NA
TGTGCCAGCAGCCGAGTCTTAGCGGGGGCCTACGAGCAGTACTTC CASSRVLAGAYEQYF TRBJ2-7 TRBD2 TRBV27 NA
TGTGCCAGCAACGGAGCGATTAGCAATCAGCCCCAGCATTTT CASNGAISNQPQHF TRBJ1-5 NA TRBV2 few
TGTGCCAGCAAACTAGCGTCGAACACCGGGGAGCTGTTTTTT CASKLASNTGELFF TRBJ2-2 TRBD2 TRBV7-3 NA
TGTGCCAGCAGCCAAACGGGACAGGGGGCCGCCGGGGAGCTGTTTTTT CASSQTGQGAAGELFF TRBJ2-2 TRBD1 TRBV7-3 NA
TGTGCCAGCAGCTTGGGTCCCGGTCACTCCTACAATGAGCAGTTCTTC CASSLGPGHSYNEQFF TRBJ2-1 NA TRBV7-9 NA
TGTGCCAGTAGTATCACCGGGACTTATAAAGAGACCCAGTACTTC CASSITGTYKETQYF TRBJ2-5 NA TRBV19 few
TGCGCCAGCAGCGATGGCAGGAGCTTGGGGCAGTACTTC CASSDGRSLGQYF TRBJ2-7 NA TRBV5-1 NA
TGTGCCAGTACCCGCGGGGCCCAGGGCACCGGGGAGCTGTTTTTT CASTRGAQGTGELFF TRBJ2-2 NA TRBV6-5 NA
TGCGCCAGCAGCTTAGGGGGCGCGAAGACCCAGTACTTC CASSLGGAKTQYF TRBJ2-5 TRBD1 TRBV5-1 once
TGTGCCAGCAGCACCCCAGGGAACGCCTACGAGCAGTACTTC CASSTPGNAYEQYF TRBJ2-7 NA TRBV28 NA
TGTGCCAGTACGGCCCTTTCGGGGGGATCGCGGGAGACCCAGTACTTC CASTALSGGSRETQYF TRBJ2-5 TRBD2 TRBV19 once
TGCGCCAGCAGCACGGGGGACAGGGGAAGGGAGACCCAGTACTTC CASSTGDRGRETQYF TRBJ2-5 TRBD1 TRBV5-1 NA
TGTGCCTGGAGTTGGGGGGGGCTTTATAGCAATCAGCCCCAGCATTTT CAWSWGGLYSNQPQHF TRBJ1-5 NA TRBV30 NA
TGTGCCAGCAGTGAATTGGTAGGGGGAAGCTACGAGCAGTACTTC CASSELVGGSYEQYF TRBJ2-7 NA TRBV2 NA
TGTGCCAGCAGCCGGGGACCTCCGCACGGGAACACTGAAGCTTTCTTT CASSRGPPHGNTEAFF TRBJ1-1 NA TRBV5-6 few
TGTGCCAGCAGCTTAGTCGCTAGCGGCACAGATACGCAGTATTTT CASSLVASGTDTQYF TRBJ2-3 NA TRBV7-2 NA
TGTGCCAGCTCACCACCCCTAGCGGGAGAGGATGAGCAGTTCTTC CASSPPLAGEDEQFF TRBJ2-1 TRBD2 TRBV18 NA
TGCAGCGCTTGTCAAGAACTAGCGGGGGCCCCGTCTGAGCAGTTCTTC CSACQELAGAPSEQFF TRBJ2-1 TRBD2 TRBV29-1 NA
TGCGCCAGCAGCCCAGACAGGGGCATAAGGAACACTGAAGCTTTCTTT CASSPDRGIRNTEAFF TRBJ1-1 TRBD1 TRBV4-1 NA
TGTGCCTGGAGTGCTGGCGTAGATACGCAGTATTTT CAWSAGVDTQYF TRBJ2-3 NA TRBV30 NA
TGTGCCAGCAGTTGGGCGGCCCGCGGGGCAGATACGCAGTATTTT CASSWAARGADTQYF TRBJ2-3 NA TRBV27 NA
TGTGCCAGCAGTGAACAGAGCAGGGGGGCGCGGAATTGGGATGAGCAGTTCTTC CASSEQSRGARNWDEQFF TRBJ2-1 NA TRBV25-1 few
TGTGCCAGCATCAGAGCGCAGGGACTCACAGATACGCAGTATTTT CASIRAQGLTDTQYF TRBJ2-3 NA TRBV28 NA
TGTGCCAGCAGCGAGGGGCTAGCAATGAACACCGGGGAGCTGTTTTTT CASSEGLAMNTGELFF TRBJ2-2 NA TRBV9 NA
TGTGCCAGCAGTTTAGCCCTTGACAGGGGAGATGGCTACACCTTC CASSLALDRGDGYTF TRBJ1-2 TRBD1 TRBV28 few
TGCGCCAGCAGCTTGGGTTGGGGGAGAGTTTACAATGAGCAGTTCTTC CASSLGWGRVYNEQFF TRBJ2-1 NA TRBV5-1 NA
TGTGCCAGCAGTCCCCCTGAGCCCCGGTACGAGCAGTACTTC CASSPPEPRYEQYF TRBJ2-7 NA TRBV28 NA
TGTGCCAGCAGTTCGGGGGGTAGCAATCAGCCCCAGCATTTT CASSSGGSNQPQHF TRBJ1-5 NA TRBV28 NA
TGTGCCAGCAGTTACGAAGATGGACAGAGTGGCTACACCTTC CASSYEDGQSGYTF TRBJ1-2 NA TRBV6-6 NA
TGTGCCTGGAATATGAGGGGGCCCCGGGGCACTGAAGCTTTCTTT CAWNMRGPRGTEAFF TRBJ1-1 TRBD1 TRBV30 NA
TGTGCCAGTAGTGTGACTAGCGGGAGCTCCTACAATGAGCAGTTCTTC CASSVTSGSSYNEQFF TRBJ2-1 TRBD2 TRBV19 NA
TGTGCCAGTAGTACCCCCGGGACTAGCGGGAGGGGGAGTGGCGGGGAGCTGTTTTTT CASSTPGTSGRGSGGELFF TRBJ2-2 TRBD2 TRBV19 NA
TGTGCCAGCAGCGGGGGATTTGCCGAGACCCAGTACTTC CASSGGFAETQYF TRBJ2-5 NA TRBV9 NA
TGTGCCAGCAGCCCCAGGACTGCCGCCTTAGGGGAGCAGTTCTTC CASSPRTAALGEQFF TRBJ2-1 NA TRBV7-2 NA
TGTGCCAGCAGTCAGCAACCAAACGGACAGGGAGAGCAGTTCTTC CASSQQPNGQGEQFF TRBJ2-1 TRBD1 TRBV27 NA
TGTGCCAGTAGAAGTACTAGCGGTCCCTACGAGCAGTACTTC CASRSTSGPYEQYF TRBJ2-7 TRBD2 TRBV19 NA